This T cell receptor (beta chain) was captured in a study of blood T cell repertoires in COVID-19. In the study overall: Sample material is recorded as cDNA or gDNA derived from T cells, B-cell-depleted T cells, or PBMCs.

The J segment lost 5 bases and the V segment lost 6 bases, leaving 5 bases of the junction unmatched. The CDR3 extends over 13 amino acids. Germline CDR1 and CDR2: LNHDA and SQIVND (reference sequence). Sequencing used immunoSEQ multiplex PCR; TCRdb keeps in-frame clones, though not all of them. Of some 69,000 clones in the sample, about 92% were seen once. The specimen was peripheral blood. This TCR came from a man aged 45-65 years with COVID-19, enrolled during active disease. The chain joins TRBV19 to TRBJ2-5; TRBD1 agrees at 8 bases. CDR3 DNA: TGTGCCAGTAGGAGGACAGGGCGGGAGACCCAGTACTTC. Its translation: CASRRTGRETQYF.